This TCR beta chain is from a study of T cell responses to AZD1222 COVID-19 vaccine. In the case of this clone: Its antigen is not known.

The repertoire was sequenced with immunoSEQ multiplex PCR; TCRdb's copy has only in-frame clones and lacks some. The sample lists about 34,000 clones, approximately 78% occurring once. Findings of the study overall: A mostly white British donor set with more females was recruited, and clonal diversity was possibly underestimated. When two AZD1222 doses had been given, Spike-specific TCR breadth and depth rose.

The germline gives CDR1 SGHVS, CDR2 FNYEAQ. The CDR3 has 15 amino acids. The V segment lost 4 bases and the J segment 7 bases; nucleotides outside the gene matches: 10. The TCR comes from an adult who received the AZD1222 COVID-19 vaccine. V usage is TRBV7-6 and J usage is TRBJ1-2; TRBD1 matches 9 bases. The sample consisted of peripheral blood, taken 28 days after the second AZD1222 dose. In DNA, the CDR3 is TGTGCCAGCAGCTCCAGACCGGGACAGGGAGGTGGCTACACCTTC. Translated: CASSSRPGQGGGYTF.